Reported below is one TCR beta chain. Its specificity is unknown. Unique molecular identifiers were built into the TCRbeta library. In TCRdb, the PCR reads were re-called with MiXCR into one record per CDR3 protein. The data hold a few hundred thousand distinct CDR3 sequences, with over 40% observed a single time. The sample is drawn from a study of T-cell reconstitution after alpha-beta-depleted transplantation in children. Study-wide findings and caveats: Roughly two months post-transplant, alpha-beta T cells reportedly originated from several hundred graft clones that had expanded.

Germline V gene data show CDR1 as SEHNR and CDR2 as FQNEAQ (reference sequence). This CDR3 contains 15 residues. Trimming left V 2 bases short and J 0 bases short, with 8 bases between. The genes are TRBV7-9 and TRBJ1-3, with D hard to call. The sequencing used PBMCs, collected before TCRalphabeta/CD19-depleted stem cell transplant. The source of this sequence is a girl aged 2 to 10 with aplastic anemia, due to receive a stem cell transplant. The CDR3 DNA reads TGTGCCAGCAGCTTAATCGCTAACTCTGGAAACACCATATATTTT. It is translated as CASSLIANSGNTIYF.